This T cell receptor beta chain was identified in a study of blood T cells in healthy people across ages. The study, taken as a whole, reports: It was not known whether donors were CMV positive (a possible confounder of expanded clonotype changes).

For the second PCR, which ran for roughly 6 to 12 cycles, a sample-barcoded 5' primer and a J-beta primer mix were used. All samples gave at least 2.5 million CDR3-containing paired-end reads. From the 5' RACE reads, TCRdb called clonotypes with MiXCR, one entry per CDR3 protein. Of 1.5 million to 2 million distinct CDR3 sequences listed, roughly two fifths are singletons. This clonotype was detected only a few times. As yet, its antigen is unknown. Unmatched junction bases numbered 11, after V lost 5 bases and J lost 5 bases. Looked up from germline, CDR1 is MNHEY and CDR2 is SMNVEV (reference sequence). The CDR3 sequence is 15 residues long.

The chain joins TRBV27 to TRBJ1-2; TRBD1 agrees at 7 bases. Sample: blood. The sequence was collected from a human donor in good health. CDR3 sequence (DNA): TGTGCCAGCAGTCCTCGAGGGACAGTGTCTTATGGCTACACCTTC. This sequence encodes CASSPRGTVSYGYTF.